The 23 T cell receptor beta chains in this list originate from one sample, sequenced in a study of CD8 T cells in ankylosing spondylitis. TCRdb called the 5' RACE reads again in MiXCR, with one record for every CDR3 protein. The sample lists about 130,000 distinct CDR3 sequences; over 6.5% were seen once. Material for sequencing was blood, either unsorted or a sorted T cell fraction (not recorded which). The receptor source for this set is a male donor with ankylosing spondylitis or in good health (not recorded which).

This clonotype was seen ten or more times. V gene TRBV7-2 combines with J gene TRBJ2-4; 8 nucleotides agree with TRBD2. Germline CDR1 reads SGHTA; CDR2 reads FQGNSA. The CDR3 has 14 residues. The trim removed 5 bases at V and 6 bases at J, leaving 6 bases unmatched. The CDR3 region is CASSLREGGNIQYF. CDR3 DNA: TGTGCCAGCAGCCTCCGGGAGGGAGGAAACATTCAGTACTTC.

This sequence joins TRBV20-1 and TRBJ2-1, with 10 positions matching TRBD2. Trimming removed 3 bases from V and 4 bases from J; junction bases left unmatched: 3. CDR3 length equals 14 residues. The germline gives CDR1 DFQATT, CDR2 SNEGSKA (reference sequence). In DNA form, the CDR3 reads TGCAGTGCTAGTCAACTAGCGGGGTACAATGAGCAGTTCTTC. Its translation is CSASQLAGYNEQFF.

This clonotype was counted many times. J is TRBJ2-7 and V is TRBV7-9, with a weak D call TRBD1 (5 bases). Germline V CDR1 and CDR2: SEHNR, FQNEAQ (reference sequence). Trimming took off 4 bases at V and 7 bases at J, with 14 bases between the two ends. The CDR3 is 13 residues long. CDR3 DNA sequence: TGTGCCAGCAGCTACGTGGCAGGGCGGGAGCAGTACTTC. Protein sequence: CASSYVAGREQYF.

The sample holds many counts of this clonotype. The chain links TRBV28 to TRBJ1-5; 8 bases are a match to TRBD1. Germline lookup yields CDR1 MDHEN and CDR2 SYDVKM. Unmatched junction bases numbered 8, after V lost 8 bases and J lost 2 bases. CDR3 length equals 15 residues. The CDR3 DNA reads as TGTGCCAGCTCCCCAGGGACAGGTCGCAATCAGCCCCAGCATTTT. The encoded protein is CASSPGTGRNQPQHF.

Many counts were recorded for this clonotype. The chain recombines TRBV5-1 with TRBJ2-7; D is unresolved. Trimming took off 0 bases at V and 0 bases at J, with 4 bases between the two ends. From germline, CDR1 is SGHRS and CDR2 YFSETQ. The length of the CDR3 is 13 residues. DNA of the CDR3: TGCGCCAGCAGCTTGGTTAGCTCCTACGAGCAGTACTTC. Translation: CASSLVSSYEQYF.

Ten or more counts support this clonotype. The rearrangement uses TRBV5-1 and TRBJ2-1, with a possible D match to TRBD1 (6 bases). The germline V gene encodes CDR1 SGHRS and CDR2 YFSETQ. Trimming left V 7 bases short and J 6 bases short, with 11 bases between. This CDR3 has 12 amino acids. The DNA of the CDR3 is TGCGCCAGCGGAGACAGGCCCAATGAGCAGTTCTTC. Translating it yields CASGDRPNEQFF.

This clonotype was recorded many times. The V and J genes are TRBV7-2 and TRBJ2-5; D not certain. V shed 0 bases and J shed 12 bases, with 14 bases lying between them. The germline CDR1 and CDR2 sequences are SGHTA and FQGNSA. The CDR3 is 13 amino acids. CDR3: CASSLAQQSNKYF. CDR3 DNA sequence: TGTGCCAGCAGCTTAGCGCAACAGTCCAATAAGTACTTC.

This clonotype has ten or more counts. The J gene is TRBJ1-1, the V gene TRBV11-2; D gene uncertain. Deletions cut 1 base from V and 1 base from J, with 10 bases between. This CDR3 spans 15 amino acids. Germline V gene data show CDR1 as SGHAT and CDR2 as FQNNGV. DNA for the CDR3: TGTGCCAGCAGCTTAGGGGCCCGGCAGAACACTGAAGCTTTCTTT. Protein sequence: CASSLGARQNTEAFF.

This clonotype came up many times. The chain recombines TRBV5-1 with TRBJ2-2; TRBD1 aligns across 8 bases. Trimming at V came to 4 bases and at J to 2 bases, leaving 7 bases not matched to a gene. The CDR3 has 16 residues. The germline V gene has CDR1 SGHRS and CDR2 YFSETQ. The CDR3 protein is CASSLSDRGNTGELFF. Written as DNA, the CDR3 is TGCGCCAGCAGCCTAAGCGACAGGGGAAACACCGGGGAGCTGTTTTTT.

This clonotype was counted many times. The CDR3 DNA reads TGTGCCAGCAGCTTCGGACCGGGAATCCCCACTGAAGCTTTCTTT. It specifies CASSFGPGIPTEAFF. The chain couples TRBV7-2 to TRBJ1-1; D unclear. Trimming removed 3 bases at V and 4 bases at J, with 15 bases between. CDR3 length equals 15 residues. Germline V gene lookup returns CDR1 SGHTA and CDR2 FQGNSA. Using reference TRBV7-2 and TRBJ1-1 for the parts outside the CDR3, the full variable domain is GAGVSQSPSNKVTEKGKDVELRCDPISGHTALYWYRQSLGQGLEFLIYFQGNSAPDKSGLPSDRFSAERTGGSVSTLTIQRTQQEDSAVYLCASSFGPGIPTEAFFGQGTRLTVV.

This clonotype was observed at least ten times. The chain couples TRBV20-1 to TRBJ2-2; no firm D call. In germline, CDR1 is DFQATT, CDR2 SNEGSKA (reference sequence). V lost 5 bases and J 2 bases, leaving 12 bases between the germline ends. The CDR3 runs to 14 residues. The CDR3 DNA sequence: TGCAGTGCTCAGGAGAGCTACAACACCGGGGAGCTGTTTTTT. This encodes CSAQESYNTGELFF.

This clonotype was detected ten times or more. The chain recombines TRBV19 with TRBJ2-7, with 10 bases that match TRBD2. Trimming cost V 5 bases and J 2 bases; bases outside gene matches: 6. Germline V gene data show CDR1 as LNHDA and CDR2 as SQIVND (reference sequence). The CDR3 consists of 15 residues. For the CDR3, the DNA is TGTGCCAGTAGTCCGCCTAGCGGGGGACCCTACGAGCAGTACTTC. Protein sequence: CASSPPSGGPYEQYF.

This clonotype was detected ten times or more. This rearrangement joins TRBV5-1 to TRBJ2-2, with 9 nucleotides matching TRBD2. V lost 4 bases to trimming and J lost 5 bases; unmatched junction nucleotides: 12. Germline CDR1 SGHRS, CDR2 YFSETQ. CDR3 size: 17 residues. Written as DNA, the CDR3 is TGCGCCAGCAGCGGAGCCTTAGCGGGAGTTGGAACCGGGGAGCTGTTTTTT. Its translation: CASSGALAGVGTGELFF. Full variable domain (remainder filled in from reference TRBV5-1 and TRBJ2-2): KAGVTQTPRYLIKTRGQQVTLSCSPISGHRSVSWYQQTPGQGLQFLFEYFSETQRNKGNFPGRFSGRQFSNSRSEMNVSTLELGDSALYLCASSGALAGVGTGELFFGEGSRLTVL.

This clonotype was observed at least ten times. The rearrangement joins TRBV10-3 to TRBJ2-7, with 10 nucleotides matching TRBD2. V trimming: 6 bases; J trimming: 0 bases; junction bases outside the gene matches: 8. CDR1 and CDR2 (germline): ENHRY, SYGVKD. The CDR3 contains 16 residues. CDR3 coding DNA: TGTGCCATCAGCGGATTCACTAGCGGGAACTCCTACGAGCAGTACTTC. It is translated as CAISGFTSGNSYEQYF.

This rearrangement joins TRBV5-4 to TRBJ2-2; 11 bases fit TRBD2. The germline gives CDR1 SGHNT, CDR2 YYREEE (reference sequence). The CDR3 totals 18 residues. V gave up 2 bases and J gave up 2 bases; unmatched junction bases: 8. Written as DNA, the CDR3 is TGTGCCAGCAGCTTCGACGGGCTAGCGGGAGGAAACACCGGGGAGCTGTTTTTT. Its translation is CASSFDGLAGGNTGELFF.

This clonotype was detected a few times. The rearrangement uses TRBV3-1 and TRBJ1-1; 7 bases map to TRBD1. With 5 bases clipped from V and 0 bases from J, the junction kept 3 bases outside the gene matches. The CDR3 consists of 14 residues. Germline V gene sequence: CDR1 LGHDT, CDR2 YNNKEL (reference sequence). CDR3 nucleotide sequence: TGTGCCAGCAGCTACGGACAGGTGAACACTGAAGCTTTCTTT. This translates into CASSYGQVNTEAFF. Drawing the rest from reference TRBV3-1 and TRBJ1-1, the complete variable domain is DTAVSQTPKYLVTQMGNDKSIKCEQNLGHDTMYWYKQDSKKFLKIMFSYNNKELIINETVPNRFSPKSPDKAHLNLHINSLELGDSAVYFCASSYGQVNTEAFFGQGTRLTVV.

Ten or more counts support this clonotype. The chain employs TRBV9 and TRBJ2-3; D may be TRBD2 (6 bases). The V end was cut by 2 bases, the J end by 8 bases, with 12 bases between. The CDR3 has 13 amino acids. In germline, CDR1 is SGDLS, CDR2 YYNGEE. As DNA, the CDR3 is TGTGCCAGCAGCGTGGACCCGCGGGGTACGCAGTATTTT. Translation: CASSVDPRGTQYF.

This clonotype was seen ten or more times. V gene TRBV5-1 combines with J gene TRBJ1-4, with 7 positions matching TRBD1. The CDR3 is made up of 15 amino acids. V was pared by 3 bases and J by 8 bases, with 10 bases of the junction left unmatched. CDR1 is SGHRS, CDR2 YFSETQ, per germline. The CDR3 region has the DNA TGCGCCAGCAGCTCGACGGCGACAGGGACCGAAAAACTGTTTTTT. Amino acids: CASSSTATGTEKLFF.

This clonotype was detected many times. V is TRBV10-3 and J is TRBJ2-7, with TRBD1 as a possible D gene (8 bases). In germline, CDR1 is ENHRY, CDR2 SYGVKD. This CDR3 is built from 12 residues. Trimming stripped 7 bases from V and 9 bases from J, with 16 bases between. CDR3 in amino acids: CAIKDREGGQYF. CDR3 nucleotide sequence: TGTGCCATCAAGGACAGGGAGGGAGGGCAGTACTTC.

This chain links TRBV3-1 with TRBJ1-1; TRBD1 might be the D (5 bases). Germline lookup yields CDR1 LGHDT and CDR2 YNNKEL (reference sequence). The CDR3 spans 15 residues. Trimming cost V 5 bases and J 5 bases, with 18 bases left between them. The CDR3 DNA is TGTGCCAGCAGCACCCGAGAGGGTTGGGGGACTGAAGCTTTCTTT. Protein product: CASSTREGWGTEAFF. Together with reference TRBV3-1 and TRBJ1-1, the CDR3 gives the full variable domain: DTAVSQTPKYLVTQMGNDKSIKCEQNLGHDTMYWYKQDSKKFLKIMFSYNNKELIINETVPNRFSPKSPDKAHLNLHINSLELGDSAVYFCASSTREGWGTEAFFGQGTRLTVV.

The sample holds many counts of this clonotype. The genes are TRBV5-1 and TRBJ2-5; TRBD2 agrees at 7 bases. Germline trimming cut 4 bases from V and 5 bases from J; bases unmatched to any gene: 11. Germline V gives CDR1 SGHRS, CDR2 YFSETQ. The CDR3 runs 15 residues. The CDR3 DNA follows: TGCGCCAGCAGCGGGGCCCAAACTAGCGATGAGACCCAGTACTTC. Its translation: CASSGAQTSDETQYF.

This clonotype was seen repeatedly, ten times or more. The chain has TRBV10-3 and TRBJ2-3, with 9 nucleotides matching TRBD2. CDR1 and CDR2 (germline): ENHRY, SYGVKD. CDR3 length: 14 residues. Trimming cost V 6 bases and J 1 base; bases outside gene matches: 2. CDR3: CAISAGGGTDTQYF. CDR3 in DNA: TGTGCCATCAGCGCGGGAGGGGGCACAGATACGCAGTATTTT.

This clonotype appeared many times. The V gene is TRBV12-3 or TRBV12-4, the J gene TRBJ2-4; 7 bases agree with TRBD1. V lost 0 bases and J lost 6; bases outside the gene matches: 8. CDR3 length equals 16 residues. The CDR3 is CASSLASWTGTNIQYF. Written as DNA, the CDR3 is TGTGCCAGCAGTTTAGCAAGCTGGACAGGCACAAACATTCAGTACTTC.